Below, 27 T cell receptor beta chains from the same sample are listed, as sequenced in a study of cytomegalovirus exposure and HLA in healthy donors. The PCR ran on 60 Vbeta and 13 Jbeta primers. Produced via immunoSEQ multiplex PCR; TCRdb's table is partial and in-frame only. This table holds some 150,000 clones, roughly 70% found once. Sequencing was performed on PBMCs. The receptors originated from a woman aged 60-75 years in good health and CMV-seropositive.

The sample holds a few counts of this clone. This chain connects TRBV7-8 to TRBJ1-1; D not resolved. CDR1 and CDR2 (germline): SGHVS, FQNEAQ. The CDR3 loop spans 12 amino acids. V lost 5 bases, J lost 1 base, and 5 bases lay in between. CDR3 DNA sequence: TGTGCCAGCAGCCCCCGGAACACTGAAGCTTTCTTT. Its protein product is CASSPRNTEAFF.

This chain connects TRBV6-1 to TRBJ1-2; weak D call: TRBD1 (6 bases). V was shortened by 10 bases and J by 2 bases, with 11 bases between the two germline ends. CDR1 is MNHNS, CDR2 SASEGT, per germline. This CDR3 region has 12 residues. The CDR3 DNA follows: TGTGCCATTAGGGACACAAACTATGGCTACACCTTC. The encoded protein is CAIRDTNYGYTF.

This chain connects TRBV5-4 to TRBJ2-5; 13 positions match TRBD2. Germline V gene lookup returns CDR1 SGHNT and CDR2 YYREEE (reference sequence). The CDR3 contains 16 residues. Losses at the gene ends were 4 bases for V and 4 bases for J; bases not matched to a gene: 7. This CDR3 is CASSQGLAGASETQYF. CDR3 DNA sequence: TGTGCCAGCAGCCAAGGACTAGCGGGAGCCTCAGAGACCCAGTACTTC.

V gene TRBV6-1 combines with J gene TRBJ1-2, with D unclear. Per germline, CDR1 MNHNS and CDR2 SASEGT. Trimming cost V 2 bases and J 5 bases, with 6 bases left between them. This CDR3 is 12 amino acids long. As DNA, the CDR3 is TGTGCCAGCAGTGAATTACGGTATGGCTACACCTTC. Residues: CASSELRYGYTF.

The rearrangement joins TRBV11-2 to TRBJ1-2, with 11 bases aligning to TRBD1. The J segment lost 8 bases and the V segment lost 7 bases, leaving 12 bases of the junction unmatched. CDR3 length: 15 residues. In germline, CDR1 is SGHAT, CDR2 FQNNGV. The CDR3, as DNA: TGTGCCAGCAACCGTCCGGGACAGGGGGTTCACGGCTACACCTTC. Residues: CASNRPGQGVHGYTF.

J is TRBJ2-3 and V is TRBV5-4; TRBD2 is a possible D gene (5 bases). This CDR3 has 14 residues. Germline V gene lookup returns CDR1 SGHNT and CDR2 YYREEE (reference sequence). V lost 0 bases to trimming and J lost 8 bases, with 13 bases between them. The CDR3 DNA reads as TGTGCCAGCAGCTTGGAGGGAGTTGTAGTTACGCAGTATTTT. Translated: CASSLEGVVVTQYF.

This clone was seen more than once but under ten times. The chain combines TRBV12-5 with TRBJ1-1, with unresolved D. CDR1 and CDR2 (germline): LGHNT, FRNRAP. This CDR3 is 12 amino acids long. V was cut by 7 bases and J by 4 bases, with 10 bases left in between. CDR3 coding DNA: TGTGCTAGTGCGGAGGGAGTCACTGAAGCTTTCTTT. This sequence encodes CASAEGVTEAFF.

This clone was observed a few times. The genes are TRBV6-4 and TRBJ2-7, with 7 nucleotides matching TRBD2. The CDR3 has 14 amino acids. Germline assignment: CDR1 MRHNA and CDR2 SNTAGT. J was trimmed by 0 bases and V by 3 bases; bases with no gene match: 2. The CDR3: CASSESGNSYEQYF. As DNA, the CDR3 is TGTGCCAGCAGTGAGAGCGGGAACTCCTACGAGCAGTACTTC.

The rearrangement uses TRBV4-1 and TRBJ2-7; 8 bases agree with TRBD1. CDR1 MGHRA and CDR2 YSYEKL come from the germline V gene. Unmatched junction bases numbered 7, after V lost 5 bases and J lost 4 bases. The CDR3 has 14 amino acids. CDR3 nucleotide sequence: TGCGCCAGCAGCAGGACAGGGATAGGGTACGAGCAGTACTTC. It encodes CASSRTGIGYEQYF.

The chain links TRBV7-6 to TRBJ2-3; a possible D gene is TRBD1 (5 bases). This CDR3 has 19 amino acids. Germline V gene sequence: CDR1 SGHVS, CDR2 FNYEAQ. V lost 5 bases, J lost 0 bases, and 24 bases lay in between. This CDR3 is CASSLLTSLGASSTDTQYF. The CDR3 nucleotides are TGTGCCAGCAGCCTCCTTACTTCTCTAGGGGCTTCTAGCACAGATACGCAGTATTTT.

The rearrangement links TRBV28 to TRBJ2-6; 11 nucleotides match TRBD2. V lost 10 bases and J lost 1; bases outside the gene matches: 6. Germline CDR1 MDHEN, CDR2 SYDVKM. The length of the CDR3 is 16 residues. The CDR3 DNA sequence: TGTGCCACTAAACTAGCGGGAGAGTCTGGGGCCAACGTCCTGACTTTC. It translates to CATKLAGESGANVLTF.

This chain uses TRBV5-4 with TRBJ1-2; 9 bases agree with TRBD1. The germline CDR1 and CDR2 sequences are SGHNT and YYREEE (reference sequence). J lost 8 bases, V lost 4 bases, and 9 bases had no gene match. This CDR3 is 14 amino acids long. CDR3 protein: CASSGLDRGWGYTF. The CDR3 nucleotides are TGTGCCAGCAGCGGATTGGACAGGGGCTGGGGCTACACCTTC.

A single count supports this clone. CDR3 nucleotides: TGTGCCAGCAGCTTTACGGGGGTTGATGGCTACACCTTC. Residues: CASSFTGVDGYTF. V is TRBV7-9 and J is TRBJ1-2, with D tentatively TRBD1 (5 bases). CDR3 length: 13 residues. Germline CDR1 and CDR2: SEHNR and FQNEAQ (reference sequence). Trimming pared 3 bases from V and 6 bases from J, leaving 11 bases between.

This chain connects TRBV6-1 to TRBJ2-7, with D possibly matching TRBD1 (6 bases). The CDR3 sequence is 13 residues long. Germline V CDR1 and CDR2: MNHNS, SASEGT. The V end was cut by 7 bases, the J end by 2 bases, with 12 bases between. The CDR3, as DNA: TGTGCCAGCACCGCGACAGGCGCCTACGAGCAGTACTTC. Translating it yields CASTATGAYEQYF.

This clone has only a few counts. The V gene is TRBV6-6, the J gene TRBJ2-6; D call uncertain. The CDR3 is made up of 15 amino acids. V lost 5 bases, J lost 1 base, and 9 bases lay in between. The germline gives CDR1 MNHNY, CDR2 SVGAGI (reference sequence). The CDR3 sequence is CASSREHSGANVLTF. DNA for the CDR3: TGTGCCAGCAGTCGTGAACATTCTGGGGCCAACGTCCTGACTTTC.

This sequence joins TRBV2 and TRBJ2-1; D gene ambiguous. Germline values: CDR1 SNHLY, CDR2 FYNNEI. The CDR3 has 14 amino acids. V was cut by 0 bases and J by 7 bases, with 10 bases left in between. The CDR3 nucleotides are TGTGCCAGCAGTGAAGCTATACTCGGGAATGAGCAGTTCTTC. The encoded protein is CASSEAILGNEQFF.

Turning to this clone: Within the sample, other DNA sequences also encode this same CDR3. The chain couples TRBV5-1 to TRBJ2-3, with D possibly matching TRBD2 (5 bases). V gave up 2 bases and J gave up 0 bases, with 10 bases separating them. The CDR3 extends over 15 amino acids. The germline CDR1 and CDR2 sequences are SGHRS and YFSETQ. The chain's CDR3 is CASSLGGGSTDTQYF. As DNA, the CDR3 is TGCGCCAGCAGCTTAGGAGGTGGAAGCACAGATACGCAGTATTTT.

This clone was seen more than once but under ten times. The junction differs from germline at one of its ends, possibly a read error. The chain uses TRBV6-1 and TRBJ1-2, with a tentative D call TRBD1 (5 bases). The V gene's germline CDR1 is MNHNS and CDR2 SASEGT. The CDR3 has 15 amino acids. CDR3 residues: CASSERYMGLYRYTF. The CDR3 DNA reads as TGTGCCAGCAGTGAAAGGTATATGGGGCTCTATCGCTACACCTTC.

The CDR3, as DNA: TGTGCCAGCGGCGCCGGGAGGCCTAACTATGGCTACACCTTC. This encodes CASGAGRPNYGYTF. The rearrangement joins TRBV28 to TRBJ1-2; D gene uncertain. The germline gives CDR1 MDHEN, CDR2 SYDVKM. The CDR3 spans 14 residues. Trimming shortened V by 8 bases and J by 0 bases, and 13 bases separated the two germline ends.

The chain recombines TRBV9 with TRBJ2-1; TRBD2 matches 10 bases. Per the germline V gene, CDR1 is SGDLS and CDR2 is YYNGEE. V dropped 4 bases and J dropped 5; count of bases not matched to a gene: 6. The CDR3 runs to 15 residues. As DNA, the CDR3 is TGTGCCAGCAGCCCGCGGACTAGCGGTAACAATGAGCAGTTCTTC. Its protein product is CASSPRTSGNNEQFF.

The chain uses TRBV6-1 and TRBJ2-5; D is undetermined. The CDR3 is made up of 14 amino acids. Germline V lookup: CDR1 MNHNS, CDR2 SASEGT. V was cut by 1 base and J by 1 base, with 7 bases left in between. CDR3 residues: CASSEGAVQETQYF. CDR3 DNA sequence: TGTGCCAGCAGTGAAGGGGCAGTCCAAGAGACCCAGTACTTC.

Only one count was recorded for this clone. Other DNA sequences of this sample code for an identical CDR3. This chain connects TRBV7-3 to TRBJ1-1; D is uncertain. Germline V gives CDR1 SGHTA, CDR2 FQGTGA. The CDR3 has 13 amino acids. Trimming pared 5 bases from V and 1 base from J, leaving 8 bases between. The CDR3 DNA follows: TGTGCCAGCAGCCCAGACACGAACACTGAAGCTTTCTTT. Amino acids: CASSPDTNTEAFF.

The chain links TRBV7-9 to TRBJ1-4; weak D call: TRBD1 (6 bases). The CDR3 extends over 14 amino acids. Germline V gene sequence: CDR1 SEHNR, CDR2 FQNEAQ (reference sequence). Trimming took 5 bases from V and 6 from J, leaving 13 bases between them. In nucleotides, the CDR3 is TGTGCCAGCAGCCAGGACAGAGCTTATGAAAAACTGTTTTTT. Amino acids: CASSQDRAYEKLFF.

This chain links TRBV7-3 with TRBJ2-5, with D unclear. The CDR3 totals 12 residues. V shed 3 bases and J shed 7 bases, with 9 bases lying between them. Germline loops: CDR1 SGHTA, CDR2 FQGTGA. CDR3 in DNA: TGTGCCAGCAGCTTGCCTCTCGGGACCCAGTACTTC. Translated, it gives CASSLPLGTQYF. Combining the CDR3 with reference TRBV7-3 and TRBJ2-5 gives the whole variable domain GAGVSQTPSNKVTEKGKYVELRCDPISGHTALYWYRQSLGQGPEFLIYFQGTGAADDSGLPNDRFFAVRPEGSVSTLKIQRTERGDSAVYLCASSLPLGTQYFGPGTRLLVL.

The genes are TRBV6-6 and TRBJ2-5; no definite D call. The CDR3 runs to 15 residues. Trimming took 0 bases from V and 5 from J, leaving 13 bases between them. Per the germline V gene, CDR1 is MNHNY and CDR2 is SVGAGI (reference sequence). The CDR3 DNA is TGTGCCAGCAGTTACTCGAACGCGCCGTCGGAGACCCAGTACTTC. Translated: CASSYSNAPSETQYF.

The chain employs TRBV16 and TRBJ2-7, with TRBD1 as a possible D gene (6 bases). CDR1 is KGHSY and CDR2 is FQNENV in the germline V gene. The germline V and J ends were trimmed by 2 bases and 9 bases, with 17 bases remaining between them. This CDR3 has 14 residues. The CDR3 sequence: CASSQVQGIQGQYF. The CDR3 nucleotides read TGTGCCAGCAGCCAAGTACAGGGAATTCAGGGGCAGTACTTC.

A few counts support this clone. The chain links TRBV4-2 to TRBJ1-5, with a tentative D call TRBD1 (6 bases). Germline loops: CDR1 LGHNA, CDR2 YNFKEQ. This CDR3 contains 15 residues. V was clipped by 5 bases and J by 2 bases, with 13 bases between them. CDR3 protein: CASSIQGFGNQPQHF. CDR3 coding DNA: TGTGCCAGCAGCATACAGGGATTCGGCAATCAGCCCCAGCATTTT.